A selection of T cell receptor beta chains follows, all from one sample in a study of glioma-infiltrating T cells after dendritic cell vaccination. Produced via immunoSEQ multiplex PCR; TCRdb's table is partial and in-frame only. The sample holds about 99,000 clones; roughly 76% are singletons and the top ten take approximately 12%. The source material was blood, sampled before dendritic cell vaccination. These receptors all come from a human donor with glioblastoma. The CDR3 runs from the conserved cysteine through the conserved F or W. The D gene is left open where the match is weak. Some rows have no size entry. The others give once, few or many, or a class for an expanded clone.

clone size | J gene | D gene | V gene | CDR3 DNA | CDR3 protein
. | TRBJ2-7 | . | TRBV7-2 | TGTGCCAGCAGCCGCGGACAGATCTACGAGCAGTACTTC | CASSRGQIYEQYF
. | TRBJ2-3 | . | TRBV12-5 | TGTGCTAGTGGTTTCACAGGTCGTGATACGCAGTATTTT | CASGFTGRDTQYF
. | TRBJ1-5 | . | TRBV6-6 | TGTGCCAGCAGTTACGGACAGTTCCTAAATCAGCCCCAGCATTTT | CASSYGQFLNQPQHF
. | TRBJ2-3 | TRBD2 | TRBV7-9 | TGTGCCATCCAAAAGAGGACTAGCGGGGAGTCAGATACGCAGTATTTT | CAIQKRTSGESDTQYF
. | TRBJ1-6 | . | TRBV4-3 | TGCGCCAGCAGGCCCGGCCCCCAGGGGCGGAAATCACCCCTCCACTTT | CASRPGPQGRKSPLHF
. | TRBJ2-7 | TRBD2 | TRBV7-2 | TGTGCCAGCAGCTTAGTGGGAGGGGAAAACGAGCAGTACTTC | CASSLVGGENEQYF
. | TRBJ1-1 | . | TRBV9 | TGTGCCAGCACCGCCCTAGGGAACACTGAAGCTTTCTTT | CASTALGNTEAFF
. | TRBJ2-1 | TRBD1 | TRBV9 | TGTGCCAGCAGCGTACAGGGGGCGTCGGACAATGAGCAGTTCTTC | CASSVQGASDNEQFF
. | TRBJ1-4 | . | TRBV29-1 | TGCAGCGTTGTTCCCGAGGGGGATGAAAAACTGTTTTTT | CSVVPEGDEKLFF
. | TRBJ2-3 | TRBD2 | TRBV7-7 | TGTGCTAGCAGCCCAGAGCCGGGGGGGGACACAGATACGCAGTATTTT | CASSPEPGGDTDTQYF
. | TRBJ2-7 | . | TRBV5-1 | TGCGCCAGCAGCCCGGGGGTCCGGGACAGCTACTACGAGCAGTACTTC | CASSPGVRDSYYEQYF
. | TRBJ1-2 | TRBD1 | TRBV2 | TGTGCCAGCAGTAGGGACAGGGAGGTTGACGGCTACACCTTC | CASSRDREVDGYTF
. | TRBJ1-1 | . | TRBV19 | TGTGCCAGTAGTAGCCACAGGGCTTGGAACACTGAAGCTTTCTTT | CASSSHRAWNTEAFF
few | TRBJ1-1 | . | TRBV10-1 | TGCGCCAGCAGGGCCGCGGGGGGGATGAACACTGAAGCTTTCTTT | CASRAAGGMNTEAFF
. | TRBJ2-2 | TRBD1 | TRBV19 | TGTGCCAGTAGTATATTCGGGACAGGGGCCAACACCGGGGAGCTGTTTTTT | CASSIFGTGANTGELFF
. | TRBJ1-2 | . | TRBV2 | TGTGCCAGCGGGGAGTATGGCTACACCTTC | CASGEYGYTF
. | TRBJ1-1 | TRBD1 | TRBV30 | TGTGCCTGTCCCCGGGGTGGCGGGACAGGGTACACTGAAGCTTTCTTT | CACPRGGGTGYTEAFF
. | TRBJ2-3 | TRBD2 | TRBV9 | TGTGCCAGCAGCGTAGCTACGGGAGGGGGGGGACGGACAGATACGCAGTATTTT | CASSVATGGGGRTDTQYF
. | TRBJ2-4 | TRBD1 | TRBV23-1 | TGCGCCAGCAGATTACAGGGGCTAAACGTGACCAAAAACATTCAGTACTTC | CASRLQGLNVTKNIQYF
. | TRBJ2-2 | TRBD2 | TRBV7-6 | TGTGCCAGCAGCAATGGACTAGCGGGGGACACCGGGGAGCTGTTTTTT | CASSNGLAGDTGELFF
. | TRBJ1-1 | . | TRBV5-1 | TGCGCCAGCAGCTTATCTACAGTGATGAACACTGAAGCTTTCTTT | CASSLSTVMNTEAFF
. | TRBJ2-4 | TRBD2 | TRBV19 | TGTGCCAGTAGTACCGTAGCGGGGGGGAAAAACATTCAGTACTTC | CASSTVAGGKNIQYF
. | TRBJ1-2 | . | TRBV7-9 | TGTGCCAGCAGCTTAGGCCGGCCACAGTCGGGCTACACCTTC | CASSLGRPQSGYTF
. | TRBJ2-3 | TRBD2 | TRBV7-2 | TGTGCCAGCAGCTTAATGACTAGCGGGGGTTGGAGCACAGATACGCAGTATTTT | CASSLMTSGGWSTDTQYF
. | TRBJ1-1 | TRBD1 | TRBV7-3 | TGTGCCAGCAGCTCGACAGGGGGCAACACTGAAGCTTTCTTT | CASSSTGGNTEAFF
. | TRBJ2-7 | . | TRBV13 | TGTGCCAGCAGTGACAGTTTCTCCTACGAGCAGTACTTC | CASSDSFSYEQYF
. | TRBJ2-1 | . | TRBV11-3 | TGTGCCAGCAGCTTAGCAGGGCCTGAGCAGTTCTTC | CASSLAGPEQFF
. | TRBJ1-2 | . | TRBV5-5 | TGTACCCAAAGGAGGGTTTCTGGCTACACCTTC | CTQRRVSGYTF
. | TRBJ2-7 | TRBD2 | TRBV5-4 | TGTGCCAGCAGCAATAGCGGGGGGATCAACGAGCAGTACTTC | CASSNSGGINEQYF
. | TRBJ2-7 | TRBD1 | TRBV7-2 | TGTGCCAGCAGCCTCCACCGGGACAGGGCCAACCCGGAGCAGTACTTC | CASSLHRDRANPEQYF
. | TRBJ1-1 | TRBD1 | TRBV4-2 | TGTGCCAGCAGCCAGCGATCAGGGGGCGTGGACACTGAAGCTTTCTTT | CASSQRSGGVDTEAFF
. | TRBJ1-1 | TRBD1 | TRBV30 | TGTGCCTGGAGAGACAGGGGACTGTACACTGAAGCTTTCTTT | CAWRDRGLYTEAFF
. | TRBJ2-5 | . | TRBV10-1 | TGCGCCAGCAGTGTGAGCTACGGGGGGACCCAGTACTTC | CASSVSYGGTQYF
. | TRBJ1-2 | TRBD1 | TRBV6-1 | TGTGCCAGCAGGGAAGGACAGGGTTTGAGTTATGGCTACACCTTC | CASREGQGLSYGYTF
. | TRBJ2-5 | TRBD2 | TRBV19 | TGTGCCAGTAGGCGGGGAGGGAACGCGGAGACCCAGTACTTC | CASRRGGNAETQYF
few | TRBJ1-2 | . | TRBV5-1 | TGCGCCAGCAGCTTCGCCGTCAGGGAGGGTGATAACTATGGCTACACCTTC | CASSFAVREGDNYGYTF
. | TRBJ1-4 | TRBD1 | TRBV30 | TGTGCCTGGTACAACAGGGGTAAAGATGAAAAACTGTTTTTT | CAWYNRGKDEKLFF
. | TRBJ1-1 | TRBD1 | TRBV7-9 | TGTGCCAGCAGCTCAGCGACCGGGACAGGGGACACTGAAGCTTTCTTT | CASSSATGTGDTEAFF
. | TRBJ2-3 | . | TRBV5-1 | TGCGCCAGCAGCTTGCCTAGCGATACGCAGTATTTT | CASSLPSDTQYF
. | TRBJ2-7 | TRBD1 | TRBV7-3 | TGTGCCAGCAGCTACGGGACAGGGGGGTCCTACGAGCAGTACTTC | CASSYGTGGSYEQYF
few | TRBJ2-2 | . | TRBV19 | TGTGCCAGTACTGGGGGGCAGGGGGATACCGGGGAGCTGTTTTTT | CASTGGQGDTGELFF
. | TRBJ1-5 | . | TRBV6-6 | TGTGCCAGCAGCCCCCGGGAAAATCAGCCCCAGCATTTT | CASSPRENQPQHF
. | TRBJ1-4 | . | TRBV7-9 | TGTGCCAGCAAACGGGGGGAAGCAACTAATGAAAAACTGTTTTTT | CASKRGEATNEKLFF
. | TRBJ2-7 | . | TRBV5-1 | TGCGCCAGCAGTTTATCCCCGGGAGCTTACGAGCAGTACTTC | CASSLSPGAYEQYF
few | TRBJ1-4 | . | TRBV19 | TGTGCCAGTAGTAGCCTGGAACAGGGAAATGAAAAACTGTTTTTT | CASSSLEQGNEKLFF
. | TRBJ2-7 | TRBD1 | TRBV6-6 | TGTGCCAGCAGTTACGGGACAGGGCTCGAGCAGTACTTC | CASSYGTGLEQYF
few | TRBJ1-2 | . | TRBV9 | TGTGCCAGCAGCGTAGACATGGCTAACTATGGCTACACCTTC | CASSVDMANYGYTF
. | TRBJ2-2 | . | TRBV9 | TGTGCCAGCAGCGTTCTAGCAACGAACACCGGGGAGCTGTTTTTT | CASSVLATNTGELFF
. | TRBJ2-1 | TRBD2 | TRBV6-5 | TGTGCCGTTGACGCGGGGGGGCCCTACAATGAGCAGTTCTTC | CAVDAGGPYNEQFF
. | TRBJ2-2 | TRBD2 | TRBV7-9 | TGTGCCAGCAGCTCCTCTAGCGGAACTTCTGCCGGGGAGCTGTTTTTT | CASSSSSGTSAGELFF
. | TRBJ1-4 | . | TRBV7-9 | TGTGCCAGCAGCCGAAGTGGCCCGCCAACTAATGAAAAACTGTTTTTT | CASSRSGPPTNEKLFF
. | TRBJ2-7 | TRBD1 | TRBV6-6 | TGTGCCAGCAGCCAACAGGGGACCTACGAGCAGTACTTC | CASSQQGTYEQYF
. | TRBJ2-3 | TRBD1 | TRBV4-2 | TGTGCCAGCAGCCAAGAACAGGAGGGACAGGGGACCACAGATACGCAGTATTTT | CASSQEQEGQGTTDTQYF
. | TRBJ1-5 | . | TRBV10-2 | TGCGCCAGCAGTGAGTCGACCAGACAGAATGGGGAGCCCCAGCATTTT | CASSESTRQNGEPQHF
few | TRBJ2-3 | . | TRBV6-1 | TGTGCCAGCAGTGAAGCGCTAGGTCAGTCTGATACGCAGTATTTT | CASSEALGQSDTQYF
few | TRBJ2-7 | TRBD1 | TRBV4-2 | TGTGCCAGCTACTCGAATAACAGGGGGAACTACGAGCAGTACTTC | CASYSNNRGNYEQYF
. | TRBJ1-1 | . | TRBV10-2 | TGCGCCAGCAGTGATCTGATGGGGGGGAACACTGAAGCTTTCTTT | CASSDLMGGNTEAFF
once | TRBJ1-2 | TRBD1 | TRBV6-6 | TGTGCCAGCTGGGGAGATAGACAGGGGTGGCATGGCTACACCTTC | CASWGDRQGWHGYTF
. | TRBJ2-5 | . | TRBV6-6 | TGTGCCTGTAGTGGGGGGCAAGAGACCCAGTACTTC | CACSGGQETQYF